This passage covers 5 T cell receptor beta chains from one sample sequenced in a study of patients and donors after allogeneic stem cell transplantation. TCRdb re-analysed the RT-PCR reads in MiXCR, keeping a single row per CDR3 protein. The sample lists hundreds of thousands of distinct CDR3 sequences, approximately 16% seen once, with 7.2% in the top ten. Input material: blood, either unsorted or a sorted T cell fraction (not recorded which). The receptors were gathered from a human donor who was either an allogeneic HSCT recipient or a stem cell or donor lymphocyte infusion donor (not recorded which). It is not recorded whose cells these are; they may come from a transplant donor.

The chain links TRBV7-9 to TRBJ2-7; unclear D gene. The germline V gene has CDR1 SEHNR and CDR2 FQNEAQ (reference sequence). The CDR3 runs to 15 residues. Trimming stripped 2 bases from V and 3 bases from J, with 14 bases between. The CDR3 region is CASSLLGGRYYEQYF. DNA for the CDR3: TGTGCCAGCAGCTTATTAGGTGGCAGATACTACGAGCAGTACTTC.

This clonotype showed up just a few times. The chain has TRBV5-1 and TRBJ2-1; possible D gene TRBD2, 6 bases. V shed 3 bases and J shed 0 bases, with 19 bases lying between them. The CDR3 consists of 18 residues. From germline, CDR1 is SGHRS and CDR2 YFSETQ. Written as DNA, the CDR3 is TGCGCCAGCAGCTGGGGACTCACCCGCCAAAGCTCCTACAATGAGCAGTTCTTC. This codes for CASSWGLTRQSSYNEQFF.

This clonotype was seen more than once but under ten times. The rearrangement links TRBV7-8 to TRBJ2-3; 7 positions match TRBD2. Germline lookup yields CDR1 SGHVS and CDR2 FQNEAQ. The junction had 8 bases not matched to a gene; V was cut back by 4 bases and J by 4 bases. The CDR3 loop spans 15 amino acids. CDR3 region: CASSSLGGIPDTQYF. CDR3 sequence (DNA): TGTGCCAGCAGCTCCCTCGGGGGGATCCCAGATACGCAGTATTTT.

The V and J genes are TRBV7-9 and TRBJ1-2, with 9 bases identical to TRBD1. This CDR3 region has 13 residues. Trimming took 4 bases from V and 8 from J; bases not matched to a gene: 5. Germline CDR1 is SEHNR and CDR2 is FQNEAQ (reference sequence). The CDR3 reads CASSYWTGDGYTF. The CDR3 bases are TGTGCCAGCAGCTATTGGACAGGGGACGGCTACACCTTC.

CDR3 region: CASKSGGEFGEQYF. The DNA of the CDR3 is TGTGCCAGCAAATCAGGGGGCGAATTCGGCGAGCAGTACTTC. The rearrangement joins TRBV25-1 to TRBJ2-7, with 8 bases matching TRBD1. Unmatched junction bases numbered 11, after V lost 7 bases and J lost 6 bases. This CDR3 has 14 residues. CDR1 and CDR2 from the germline V gene are MGHDK and SYGVNS.